The T cell receptor beta chain under discussion was sequenced for a study of blood T cell repertoires in COVID-19. Study details: COVID-19 samples, acute and convalescent, were from the United States, Italy and Spain. The cDNA or gDNA used as material had been derived from T cells, B-cell-depleted T cells, or PBMCs.

About this clone: A junction end diverges from the germline sequence, so it may reflect a read error.

The CDR3 length is 15 residues. The germline V gene has CDR1 LNHDA and CDR2 SQIVND (reference sequence). Authors' data handling: Counts of nucleated cells, estimated from reference gene primer amplification, were obtained. Sequencing was performed with immunoSEQ multiplex PCR; in TCRdb, only in-frame clones are kept and a portion is missing. The V and J calls and the clone size are those of that table, but D and trimming were determined from the DNA. The data contain 90,000 to 100,000 clones, roughly 80% of them seen just once; the ten biggest clones take up about 17%. Sequencing input: peripheral blood. This TCR was recovered from an older man with acute or convalescent COVID-19. The chain joins TRBV19 to TRBJ2-6; a possible D gene is TRBD1 (6 bases). The CDR3 is CASSMTGSEANVLTF. The DNA for the CDR3 is TGTGCCAGTAGTATGACAGGTTCTGAGGCCAACGTCCTGACTTTC.